One and the same sample provided the 21 T cell receptor beta chains below, sequenced in a study of T cells in Graves' hyperthyroidism and ophthalmopathy. TCR beta CDR3 region amplification was performed from RNA transcripts. TCR CDR3 underwent first-round RT-PCR with the HTBI primer set. TCRdb analysed the multiplex PCR reads with MiXCR anew, one entry per CDR3 protein. The table records hundreds of thousands of distinct CDR3 sequences, about 15% of them present only once. The source material was blood. The receptors here all came from a woman aged 18-30 years with Graves' hyperthyroidism.

CDR3 protein: CASSLGGGRGAFF. In DNA form, the CDR3 reads TGCGCCAGCAGCTTGGGTGGGGGGCGCGGAGCTTTCTTT. The chain couples TRBV5-1 to TRBJ1-1; D is perhaps TRBD1 (6 bases). Germline CDR1 is SGHRS and CDR2 is YFSETQ. V gave up 0 bases and J gave up 10 bases, with 13 bases separating them. There are 13 residues in the CDR3.

The CDR3 nucleotides are TGTGCCAGCAAAATCGGCAGGGACAATGAGCAGTTCTTC. This gives the protein CASKIGRDNEQFF. The chain is built from TRBV5-7 and TRBJ2-1; TRBD1 might be the D (5 bases). TRBV5-7 is known as an ORF, though its function is uncertain. The length of the CDR3 is 13 residues. V lost 6 bases and J 5 bases, leaving 12 bases between the germline ends.

This clonotype was seen many times. The rearrangement uses TRBV12-3 or TRBV12-4 and TRBJ2-6; D gene unclear. The CDR3 runs to 14 residues. The V and J ends lost 5 bases and 7 bases respectively, with 12 bases between them. In DNA, the CDR3 is TGTGCCAGCAGTCCCTCCACGGTAGCCAACGTCCTGACTTTC. Protein product: CASSPSTVANVLTF.

Ten or more counts support this clonotype. This chain connects TRBV7-2 to TRBJ2-5; D is unresolved. The CDR3 spans 13 residues. Germline CDR1 reads SGHTA; CDR2 reads FQGNSA. The ends were cut back, 6 bases at V and 4 bases at J, with 12 bases in the middle. In DNA form, the CDR3 reads TGTGCCAGCAGAATAGCCGGGTTAGAGACCCAGTACTTC. This codes for CASRIAGLETQYF.

This CDR3 is CASSWALAGFYNEQFF. Here the CDR3 DNA reads TGTGCCAGCAGCTGGGCACTAGCGGGCTTCTACAATGAGCAGTTCTTC. The V and J genes are TRBV6-1 and TRBJ2-1; TRBD2 aligns across 9 bases. This CDR3 has 16 residues. CDR1 is MNHNS, CDR2 SASEGT, per germline. Trimming at V came to 6 bases and at J to 3 bases, leaving 9 bases not matched to a gene.

In its sample, this clonotype was seen many times. The CDR3 coding sequence is TGTGCCAGCAGTTCCGCGGACAGGTTCACAGATACGCAGTATTTT. As protein: CASSSADRFTDTQYF. The chain links TRBV28 to TRBJ2-3, with 7 bases lining up with TRBD1. The CDR3 loop spans 15 amino acids. Germline CDR1 and CDR2: MDHEN and SYDVKM. V lost 4 bases, J lost 2 bases, and 6 bases stayed unmatched.

At least ten counts were recorded for this clonotype. The chain couples TRBV13 to TRBJ2-5; weak D call: TRBD1 (6 bases). V was shortened by 2 bases and J by 2 bases, with 15 bases between the two germline ends. This CDR3 comprises 16 residues. The germline CDR1 and CDR2 sequences are PRHDT and FYEKMQ (reference sequence). CDR3 sequence (DNA): TGTGCCAGCAGCTTAAACTTTGGGGGCAGGCAAGAGACCCAGTACTTC. It translates to CASSLNFGGRQETQYF.

In its sample, this clonotype was seen many times. The V gene is TRBV5-1, the J gene TRBJ2-7; TRBD1 matches 10 bases. The CDR3 is made up of 16 amino acids. Losses at the gene ends were 4 bases for V and 4 bases for J; bases not matched to a gene: 11. Germline lookup yields CDR1 SGHRS and CDR2 YFSETQ. CDR3 nucleotide sequence: TGCGCCAGCAGCCAATTTTCGGGACAGGGGACGTACGAGCAGTACTTC. It specifies CASSQFSGQGTYEQYF.

This clonotype was seen only a few times. The chain recombines TRBV30 with TRBJ2-3, with D unclear. With 0 bases removed from V and 6 bases from J, the gap between germline ends came to 13 bases. The germline gives CDR1 GTSNPN, CDR2 SVGIG (reference sequence). This CDR3 region has 14 residues. CDR3 region: CAWSVLWFSDTQYF. In DNA form, the CDR3 reads TGTGCCTGGAGTGTACTGTGGTTTTCGGATACGCAGTATTTT.

This clonotype has a count of ten or more. This sequence joins TRBV30 and TRBJ2-2; D call uncertain. V was trimmed by 1 base and J by 8 bases, leaving 5 bases between them. From germline, CDR1 is GTSNPN and CDR2 SVGIG (reference sequence). This CDR3 is 11 amino acids long. DNA for the CDR3: TGTGCCTGGAGTGGAATAGGGGAGCTGTTTTTT. The encoded protein is CAWSGIGELFF.

This clonotype is a singleton in its sample. This chain uses TRBV6-1 with TRBJ2-7; 9 bases are shared with TRBD2. With 8 bases clipped from V and 1 base from J, the junction kept 3 bases outside the gene matches. The CDR3 sequence is 13 residues long. Germline V gene data show CDR1 as MNHNS and CDR2 as SASEGT. In nucleotides, the CDR3 is TGTGCCAGCCTAGCGGGACAATCCTACGAGCAGTACTTC. This gives the protein CASLAGQSYEQYF.

The V call is TRBV7-9, the J call TRBJ1-6, with TRBD1 as a possible D gene (5 bases). Germline lookup yields CDR1 SEHNR and CDR2 FQNEAQ (reference sequence). The length of the CDR3 is 15 residues. V lost 5 bases and J 7 bases, leaving 15 bases between the germline ends. The CDR3 bases are TGTGCCAGCAGCGGAACAGGCCCTAGGAATTCACCCCTCCACTTT. Protein product: CASSGTGPRNSPLHF.

This clonotype came up many times. The gene calls are TRBV20-1 and TRBJ1-1; D unresolved. V dropped 0 bases and J dropped 8 bases, with 22 bases sitting between them. Germline loops: CDR1 DFQATT, CDR2 SNEGSKA (reference sequence). The CDR3 totals 16 residues. The CDR3 region has the DNA TGCAGTGCTAGAGATCAGAGGGCCTCGATCCAGAACGAAGCTTTCTTT. It codes for CSARDQRASIQNEAFF.

This clonotype was counted many times. The chain uses TRBV5-5 and TRBJ2-7; D might be TRBD1 or TRBD2, each matching 7 bases. The CDR3 is made up of 14 amino acids. Trimming shortened V by 0 bases and J by 7 bases, and 14 bases separated the two germline ends. The V gene's germline CDR1 is SGHKS and CDR2 YYEKEE (reference sequence). Written as DNA, the CDR3 is TGTGCCAGCAGCTTGGGGGCCAGGGGGGGAGAGCAGTACTTC. Residues: CASSLGARGGEQYF.

This clonotype was observed at least ten times. This chain uses TRBV27 with TRBJ1-1, with 7 bases aligning to TRBD1. Germline V gene lookup returns CDR1 MNHEY and CDR2 SMNVEV (reference sequence). After removal of 6 bases from V and 1 base from J, the junction contained 5 bases not matched to a gene. This CDR3 contains 14 residues. The CDR3 reads CASSLQGWNTEAFF. The CDR3 DNA reads TGTGCCAGCAGCCTACAGGGGTGGAACACTGAAGCTTTCTTT.

There are many counts of this clonotype. The chain has TRBV6-1 and TRBJ2-1, with TRBD2 matching 14 bases. V lost 8 bases and J lost 8; bases outside the gene matches: 11. The germline V gene encodes CDR1 MNHNS and CDR2 SASEGT. This CDR3 is 16 amino acids long. DNA of the CDR3: TGTGCCAGCCAGGACCACTTGACTAGCGGGAGGGATGAGCAGTTCTTC. It encodes CASQDHLTSGRDEQFF.

This clonotype has more than one count but fewer than ten. V usage is TRBV5-4 and J usage is TRBJ2-7; D is perhaps TRBD1 (6 bases). Trimming took off 4 bases at V and 2 bases at J, with 13 bases between the two ends. Germline V CDR1 and CDR2: SGHNT, YYREEE (reference sequence). The CDR3 is made up of 14 amino acids. The CDR3 loop is CASSPDQGPYEQYF. The CDR3 bases are TGTGCCAGCAGCCCGGACCAGGGGCCCTACGAGCAGTACTTC.

This clonotype was seen only a few times. This may stem from a read error, because a much larger clone lies one nucleotide away. In nucleotides, the CDR3 is TGTGCCAGCAGTGCCGGGATTTCAACCAATGAGCAGCTCTTC. This sequence encodes CASSAGISTNEQLF. This chain uses TRBV2 with TRBJ2-1; perhaps TRBD2 as D (5 bases). Germline V gene data show CDR1 as SNHLY and CDR2 as FYNNEI. This CDR3 has 14 amino acids.

This clonotype was recorded at least ten times. This chain joins TRBV20-1 and TRBJ2-7; 8 bases match TRBD2. The germline CDR1 and CDR2 sequences are DFQATT and SNEGSKA (reference sequence). With 3 bases clipped from V and 6 bases from J, the junction kept 7 bases outside the gene matches. The CDR3 loop spans 13 amino acids. For the CDR3, the DNA is TGCAGTGCTAGTGGACTAGCCTCCCCCGAGCAGTACTTC. Protein sequence: CSASGLASPEQYF.

The table lists this clonotype with many counts. As DNA, the CDR3 is TGTGCCAGCAGCTTAGGGTCACAAGGGGCTAATGAAAAACTGTTTTTT. Its translation: CASSLGSQGANEKLFF. This chain connects TRBV7-2 to TRBJ1-4; tentative D call: TRBD1 (5 bases). The germline gives CDR1 SGHTA, CDR2 FQGNSA. The CDR3 extends over 16 amino acids. The germline V and J ends were trimmed by 1 base and 3 bases, with 12 bases remaining between them.

This clonotype was detected many times. The chain carries TRBV7-8 and TRBJ2-7, with D possibly TRBD2 on 5 matching bases. The length of the CDR3 is 15 residues. Germline V gene data show CDR1 as SGHVS and CDR2 as FQNEAQ. V was trimmed by 0 bases and J by 6 bases, leaving 15 bases between them. The CDR3 sequence is CASSLAPGLWSEQYF. DNA of the CDR3: TGTGCCAGCAGCTTAGCGCCAGGACTCTGGAGCGAGCAGTACTTC.